The T cell receptor beta chain described here comes from a study of cytomegalovirus exposure and HLA in healthy donors (dated by TCRdb to 2016 to 2017). Notes on the research overall: An earlier analysis of roughly 500 of the donors reported about 290 Gb of sequence data and 117 million unique TCR beta sequences from roughly 180 million T cells. Around 330 gigabases of sequencing data and 75 million to 85 million unique TCR sequences made up an early release that covered roughly 670 HLA-typed donors. Of the roughly 390 genotyped donors, less than 90% were placed in the genetic ancestry cluster associated with self-reported Caucasian donors. The aim of the study was to test whether cataloging public T cell receptors could identify signatures of past pathogen exposure. The study used immunosequencing to profile the T cell repertoires of around 600 subjects and linked those repertoires to cytomegalovirus serostatus. Along with the approximately 700-subject first cohort, a separate validation cohort of approximately 110 different subjects was used. The study combined high-throughput TCR immunosequencing, statistical association of individual TCRs with disease status, and machine learning to predict cytomegalovirus infection status. In a later analysis, previously published TCR beta repertoires from about 670 donors were re-analyzed and high-resolution HLA genotyping was added so that TCR occurrence patterns could be studied. Rather than using new phenotypic data, the later analysis identified candidate immune exposures from TCR beta sequences and from how often those sequences occurred across donors. In an earlier analysis of 587 of the donors, high-throughput TCR beta sequencing was used to judge whether each TCR beta V gene segment behaved as functional or pseudogenic. Donor age, sex, ethnicity and CMV serostatus were compiled together with the repertoire data. In a later genetic analysis, genome-wide SNP genotypes for 398 of the 666 donors were used, and that subset was treated as a discovery cohort. Every discovery cohort repertoire had been produced on one sequencing platform. Class I and class II HLA loci were covered by the typing at four-digit resolution. The number of typed donors differed by locus: about 629-630 for A, B, C, DRB1 and DQB1; approximately 520 for DQA1; around 610 for DPA1; and 400 to 480 for DPB1. Roughly five DR-DQ haplotypes were handled as single units for association and clustering, since linkage in the cohort was strong. Among 300 to 450 genotyped donors of the cohort, an average of approximately 230,000 unique TCR beta nucleotide sequences were sequenced per donor, roughly a sixth of them non-productive.

The method was the immunoSEQ multiplex PCR assay. The multiplex PCR relied on a mix of 60 forward primers for TCR Vbeta segments and 13 reverse primers for TCR Jbeta segments. The CDR3 region of rearranged TCR beta genes was amplified from genomic DNA by a multiplex PCR assay. Amplified TCR beta libraries were sequenced as 87-base-pair reads on the Illumina HiSeq System. The published analysis was carried out like this. A later analysis tallied approximately 87 million unique TCR beta chains across the 660 or so repertoires, and approximately 12 million of those chains were shared by two or more donors. Raw reads were error-corrected and collapsed into unique sequences with a nearest-neighbor algorithm that merged closely related sequences to remove PCR and sequencing errors. V, D and J gene segments were assigned by aligning CDR3 sequences to IMGT reference sequences. For a sequence to be retained, at least a six-nucleotide match to both a V gene segment and a J gene segment was required. A rearrangement was called productive if the CDR3 had no stop codons and remained in frame with V and J, and every other rearrangement was called non-productive. Following IMGT convention, CDR3 was defined as the stretch from the second conserved V-encoded cysteine up to the conserved J-encoded phenylalanine. Sequences without an unambiguous match to a single V gene segment were excluded from the earlier analysis of about 600 of the donors. In an earlier analysis of several hundred of the donors, V segments were called functional above 56.7% productive rearrangements and were called segregating when the between-donor standard deviation exceeded 5%. A statistical classification framework was built to diagnose cytomegalovirus status from the catalog of TCR beta chain sequences. A later analysis assigned V and J genes by comparing TCR nucleotide sequences with IMGT/GENE-DB human TR gene sequences. In a later analysis, CDR3 sequences and most-parsimonious VDJ recombination scenarios were assigned using the TCRdist pipeline. In a later analysis, every TCR beta chain was defined by the combination of its CDR3 amino acid sequence and its V-gene family, and reads without a unique V-gene family were dropped. In a later analysis, 550 to 650 highly shared, low-generation-probability nucleotide sequences were removed to address suspected cross-contamination and a sequencing artifact. In a later analysis, a clonal expansion index was calculated for each public chain from normalized within-repertoire ranks of inferred template counts. In a later analysis, generation probabilities were computed using a VDJ recombination model fitted to out-of-frame rearrangements, and the results were checked against IGoR. Hypergeometric tests were used in a later analysis to score TCR-TCR, TCR-HLA and TCR-CMV co-occurrence, with a repertoire-size bias correction applied to the TCR pairs. A later analysis estimated false discovery rates by permuting HLA or CMV assignments 20 times. In a later analysis, co-occurring TCRs were grouped using DBSCAN, with TCRdist sequence similarity added in when clustering inside HLA-allele-positive subsets. For co-occurrence clustering, repertoires with fewer than 30,000 or more than 120,000 public chains were excluded, along with four or five repertoires with anomalous nucleotide sharing. TCRdb stores this immuneACCESS table with in-frame sequences only. Part of the clones is absent; in the studies checked, under half of the shortfall reflects unresolved V genes, and no reason is known for the rest. V and J calls and clone size come straight from that table; D and trimming were deduced from the DNA. The sample profile shows 85,000 to 100,000 clones; approximately 80% of them were found once. The top ten constitute around 3.5% of the sample.

The cohort was made up of hundreds of healthy bone marrow donors. All cohort members were sampled while nominally healthy, although unrecorded immune exposures were likely present. The donor was CMV seropositive and was included in the group of approximately 300 seropositive cohort members. A peripheral blood sample was provided by each donor, and peripheral blood mononuclear cells were used for TCR beta sequencing. Genomic DNA extraction from the blood cell samples was performed with the Qiagen DNeasy Blood Extraction Kit. The CDR3 sequence holds 14 residues, the cysteine and phenylalanine included. The retained sequence is limited to the CDR3, 42 bases, with the frame set at the first base. Germline trimming: 3 bases from V, 3 bases from J; junction bases outside gene matches: 4. For CDR1 and CDR2, the germline V gene lists MGHRA and YSYEKL. What the study reported, not specific to this receptor: In the study, approximately 160 TCR beta chains were listed as associated with cytomegalovirus. The classifier was reported to diagnose cytomegalovirus status with high specificity and sensitivity in both the original and validation cohorts. It was suggested by the authors that the approach could potentially be generalized to other disease states and immunological phenotypes. A later analysis associated roughly 17,000 TCR beta sequences with specific HLA alleles at a false discovery rate of 0.05. While some public TCRs were present in many individuals, most TCR sequences turned up only very rarely across donors. In a later analysis, several top co-occurrence clusters were reported to appear linked to parvovirus B19, influenza, CMV and Epstein-Barr virus. Immune exposure information for the cohort was limited to CMV serostatus. In an earlier analysis of more than 500 of the donors, most TCR beta V segments appeared in productive rearrangements about 87% or about 30% of the time, broadly matching IMGT annotations. In a later analysis, HLA-associated TCR beta chains showed more clonal expansion and lower generation probabilities than non-associated chains that were equally common. Correlated functional status among segregating V segments might reflect linkage disequilibrium, but an unknown experimental factor could not be ruled out. In a later genetic analysis, fewer N-insertions in productive TCRs were reported among donors in an Asian-associated ancestry cluster than the roughly 700-donor mean. A later analysis found that most CMV-associated TCR beta chains appeared HLA-restricted, with HLA associations seemingly driven largely by CMV exposure. A few of the identified cytomegalovirus-associated TCR beta chains were confirmed in vitro to be specific for cytomegalovirus antigens. A later genetic analysis associated a missense DCLRE1C variant with V-gene and J-gene trimming of TCR beta chains, and an independent cohort replicated the association. A further reported finding was that TCR beta sequences accurately predicted the HLA-A and HLA-B alleles for most subjects in the first cohort. Because HLA typing was unavailable for some donors at each locus, only the typed subset was used in association tests. The sequencing pipeline was judged likely to have produced a cluster of highly shared sequence variants as a technical artifact. The 87-base-pair reads could not distinguish some IMGT-functional V segments, including TRBV6-2 and TRBV6-3, so those segments were excluded. Roughly uniform sequencing depth across donors was assumed in presence/absence analyses, although this assumption may not hold. Only TCR beta chains were sequenced in this cohort, and the absence of alpha or paired-chain data limited detectable features. Over 15 rarely observed V segments, including chromosome 9 orphons, were excluded from the earlier analysis of several hundred of the donors because counts were too low. Strong co-occurrence of HLA alleles, especially DR and DQ, made assigning TCR associations to individual alleles difficult. In a later analysis, TCR association rates were found to vary across HLA loci, with the most associated TCRs seen for DRB1 alleles and the fewest for HLA-C alleles.

With regard to this clone: No cognate antigen has been identified for it. Nothing much larger sits one base from this clone, and base qualities are not available.

The receptor chain draws on TRBV4-1 and TRBJ1-1; 7 bases in the middle match TRBD1. The TCR comes from a male donor in good health and CMV-seropositive. Sequenced: PBMCs. The nucleotides read TGCGCCAGCAGCCAGGCGACAGGGTACACTGAAGCTTTCTTT. The translation is CASSQATGYTEAFF.